This T cell receptor beta chain was captured in a study of CD8+CD57+ T cells in acquired aplastic anemia (dated by TCRdb to the late 2010s). About the full investigation: DNA extracted from sorted CD4+ and CD8+ cells had a mean of roughly 3.3 ug, with a range of about 0.19 to 30 ug. Mean read counts for healthy donor samples were roughly 10 million for CD4+ cells and roughly 12 million for CD8+ cells.

TCR beta VDJ combination and CDR3 sequence profiling used genomic DNA as the template. An Illumina HiSeq 2000 was used for TCR repertoire sequencing. In the paper's pipeline: TRBV/TRBJ rearrangement plots, CDR3 size and DJ length profiles, and Simpson's diversity index were used to assess repertoires. Whichever DNA sequence was most abundant in the deep sequencing data was defined as the immunodominant clone. CDR3 amino acid sequences were screened for sharing across subjects and were compared with published repertoires and the VDJdb database. TCRdb ran its own pipeline on the public reads, namely fastp trimming at Q25 and MiXCR clone calling, and kept in-frame beta chains. Identical CDR3 proteins give one entry, which carries the most common genes and DNA. None of the V and J calls come from the authors' own analysis; TCRdb made them. This sample has some 44,000 distinct CDR3 sequences in its table, and roughly 65% of those were observed once. 20% to 30% of the sample is taken by the ten largest.

Broader findings and caveats from the paper: Patients and healthy controls showed no significant difference in CD8+ Simpson's diversity (P=0.060). Roughly 30 CD8+ CDR3 sequences were found to be shared between patients and controls, but these sequences appeared to be highly expressed in patients and within the immunodominant clones of the patients.

Counted from cysteine to phenylalanine, this CDR3 has 18 amino acids. The only DNA kept is the CDR3, 54 bases in frame from the first base. Trimming removed 1 base from V and 7 bases from J; the gene matches leave 12 bases unexplained. For CDR1 and CDR2, the germline V gene lists SGHTA and FQGTGA. A note on this clonotype: What antigen it recognizes has not been identified. Nothing much larger sits one base from this clone, and base qualities are not available.

The study deep-sequenced TCR repertoires of sorted CD4+ and CD8+ blood T cells from severe aplastic anemia patients and healthy subjects. Ficoll-Paque density gradient centrifugation was used to isolate peripheral blood mononuclear cells. Before DNA was extracted, CD4+ and CD8+ T cells were sorted using either FACS or magnetic beads. This TCR came from a human donor in good health, serving as a control. The chain is encoded by TRBV7-3 joined to TRBJ2-1, and 11 bases in between align with TRBD2. Sequenced sample: sorted CD4+, CD8+, or CD8+CD57+ T cells (not recorded which) from PBMCs. DNA sequence: TGTGCCAGCAGCTTAAAGGGCAGGGCTAGCGGGGGGCGGAATGAGCAGTTCTTC. Its amino acids are CASSLKGRASGGRNEQFF.